This paragraph reports one T cell receptor (beta chain). Antigen unknown. This sample is part of a study of blood T cells in healthy people across ages. General study points: More naive CD4+ cells and higher diversity marked long-lived donors relative to aged donors.

Alongside a J-beta primer mix, a sample-barcoded 5' primer served in a second PCR lasting about 7 to 12 cycles. With 12 random nucleotides, a template-switch adaptor tagged each individual cDNA molecule. In TCRdb, the 5' RACE reads were re-called with MiXCR into one record per CDR3 protein. This sample carries 1,800,000 or so distinct CDR3 sequences, approximately 39% of them seen once, and the ten largest clones take about 23%. V dropped 7 bases and J dropped 0 bases, with 9 bases sitting between them. Germline CDR1 and CDR2: ENHRY and SYGVKD. The CDR3 spans 14 residues. The TCR sequence derives from a human donor in good health. The V and J genes are TRBV10-3 and TRBJ2-2; D may match TRBD1 or TRBD2 (6 bases each). Source material: blood. Written as DNA, the CDR3 is TGTGCCATCAAAGGGGGGCCGAACACCGGGGAGCTGTTTTTT. Residues: CAIKGGPNTGELFF.